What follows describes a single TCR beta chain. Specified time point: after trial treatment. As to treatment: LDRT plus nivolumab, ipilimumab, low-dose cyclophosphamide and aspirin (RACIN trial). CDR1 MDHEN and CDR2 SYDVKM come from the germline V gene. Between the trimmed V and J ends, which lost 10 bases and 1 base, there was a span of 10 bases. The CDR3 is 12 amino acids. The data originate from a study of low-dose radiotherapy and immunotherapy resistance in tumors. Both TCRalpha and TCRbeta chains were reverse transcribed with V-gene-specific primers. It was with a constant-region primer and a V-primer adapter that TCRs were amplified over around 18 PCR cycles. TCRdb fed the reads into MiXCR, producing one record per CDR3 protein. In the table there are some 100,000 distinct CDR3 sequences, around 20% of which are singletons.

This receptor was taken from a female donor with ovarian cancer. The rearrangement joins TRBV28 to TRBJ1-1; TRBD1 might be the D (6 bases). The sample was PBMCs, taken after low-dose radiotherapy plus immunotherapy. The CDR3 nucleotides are TGTGCCACTCGGACAGCGAACACTGAAGCTTTCTTT. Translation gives CATRTANTEAFF.